The 21 T cell receptor beta chains below come from one sample, sequenced in a study of shared clonotypes between healthy human individuals. This table comes from immunoSEQ multiplex PCR, and its TCRdb copy is limited to in-frame clones, with some not included. The sample carries millions of clones, 90% to 95% recorded once. The sample was naive CD4+ T cells sorted from blood. The subset is: CD45RA+ positively selected. The source is a young man in good health.

V usage is TRBV2 and J usage is TRBJ1-6, with TRBD1 identical over 8 bases. The ends lost 1 base at V and 4 bases at J; junction bases unmatched: 0. Germline CDR1 and CDR2: SNHLY and FYNNEI. There are 15 residues in the CDR3. CDR3 in amino acids: CASSEGTGYNSPLHF. For the CDR3, the DNA is TGTGCCAGCAGTGAAGGGACAGGGTATAATTCACCCCTCCACTTT. The full variable domain, its missing parts supplied by reference TRBV2 and TRBJ1-6, is EPEVTQTPSHQVTQMGQEVILRCVPISNHLYFYWYRQILGQKVEFLVSFYNNEISEKSEIFDDQFSVERPDGSNFTLKIRSTKLEDSAMYFCASSEGTGYNSPLHFGNGTRLTVT.

V is TRBV28 and J is TRBJ1-2; no definite D call. Trimming removed 3 bases at V and 10 bases at J, with 12 bases between. This CDR3 is 12 amino acids long. In germline, CDR1 is MDHEN, CDR2 SYDVKM. The CDR3 sequence: CASSFRGKDYTF. The CDR3 DNA sequence: TGTGCCAGCAGTTTCCGGGGTAAAGACTACACCTTC.

This rearrangement joins TRBV7-2 to TRBJ1-1; 8 nucleotides agree with TRBD1. With V trimmed by 1 base and J by 1 base, 2 bases remained unmatched. Germline values: CDR1 SGHTA, CDR2 FQGNSA. The CDR3 is 15 residues long. CDR3 DNA: TGTGCCAGCAGCTTAGTACAGGGGGGGAACACTGAAGCTTTCTTT. Encoded protein: CASSLVQGGNTEAFF.

In its sample, this clone was seen once. The gene calls are TRBV5-6 and TRBJ2-5; TRBD1 or TRBD2 may be the D gene (6 bases each). Between the trimmed V and J ends, which lost 1 base and 9 bases, there was a span of 13 bases. Germline CDR1 SGHDT, CDR2 YYEEEE. The length of the CDR3 is 13 residues. In nucleotides, the CDR3 is TGTGCCAGCAGCTTGCCGGGGGCTAGGGCCCAGTACTTC. It encodes CASSLPGARAQYF.

The chain recombines TRBV10-3 with TRBJ1-1; no clear D gene. Germline values: CDR1 ENHRY, CDR2 SYGVKD. This CDR3 is built from 13 residues. Trimming left V 6 bases short and J 4 bases short, with 12 bases between. The CDR3 spells CAISPDWGTEAFF. The CDR3 region has the DNA TGTGCCATCAGCCCTGACTGGGGCACTGAAGCTTTCTTT.

V usage is TRBV20-1 and J usage is TRBJ2-7; D is perhaps TRBD1 (6 bases). Germline CDR1 DFQATT, CDR2 SNEGSKA (reference sequence). The CDR3 runs 11 residues. V gave up 6 bases and J gave up 4 bases, with 10 bases separating them. The CDR3 region has the DNA TGCAGTGCAGAGACAGGTTACGAGCAGTACTTC. Its translation: CSAETGYEQYF.

The V gene is TRBV5-1, the J gene TRBJ2-1; D possibly uses TRBD1 or TRBD2 (5 bases each). The ends were cut back, 7 bases at V and 7 bases at J, with 21 bases in the middle. Per the germline V gene, CDR1 is SGHRS and CDR2 is YFSETQ. The CDR3 totals 15 residues. CDR3 protein: CASLSTGLSTNEQFF. CDR3 nucleotide sequence: TGCGCCAGCCTATCGACGGGGCTTTCTACAAATGAGCAGTTCTTC. Together with reference TRBV5-1 and TRBJ2-1, the CDR3 gives the full variable domain: KAGVTQTPRYLIKTRGQQVTLSCSPISGHRSVSWYQQTPGQGLQFLFEYFSETQRNKGNFPGRFSGRQFSNSRSEMNVSTLELGDSALYLCASLSTGLSTNEQFFGPGTRLTVL.

The chain's CDR3 is CASSSKRGQGGTSPLHF. In nucleotides, the CDR3 is TGTGCCAGCAGCTCGAAGAGAGGACAGGGGGGAACTTCACCCCTCCACTTT. The chain links TRBV7-9 to TRBJ1-6; TRBD1 aligns across 10 bases. The CDR3 sequence is 17 residues long. After removal of 4 bases from V and 9 bases from J, the junction contained 12 bases not matched to a gene. Germline CDR1 reads SEHNR; CDR2 reads FQNEAQ (reference sequence).

V gene TRBV6-1 combines with J gene TRBJ2-5, with TRBD2 matching 9 bases. Unmatched junction bases numbered 3, after V lost 6 bases and J lost 1 base. The germline CDR1 and CDR2 sequences are MNHNS and SASEGT. The CDR3 contains 14 residues. CDR3 nucleotide sequence: TGTGCCAGCAGGCTAGCGGGGTCCCAAGAGACCCAGTACTTC. Translated, it gives CASRLAGSQETQYF.

A single count supports this clone. This sequence joins TRBV18 and TRBJ2-1, with 12 positions matching TRBD2. This CDR3 is 14 amino acids long. The trim removed 8 bases at V and 9 bases at J, leaving 8 bases unmatched. CDR1 and CDR2 (germline): KGHSH, LQKENI. The CDR3 is CASTQLAGGGEQFF. For the CDR3, the DNA is TGTGCCAGCACCCAACTAGCGGGAGGAGGTGAGCAGTTCTTC.

The V and J genes are TRBV9 and TRBJ2-3; D might be TRBD2 (5 bases). Germline V CDR1 and CDR2: SGDLS, YYNGEE. This CDR3 spans 14 amino acids. The V and J ends lost 6 bases and 2 bases respectively, with 13 bases between them. This CDR3 is CASTRAGTTDTQYF. For the CDR3, the DNA is TGTGCCAGCACGAGGGCAGGAACCACAGATACGCAGTATTTT.

This chain uses TRBV2 with TRBJ2-1, with a tentative D call TRBD2 (6 bases). V lost 2 bases to trimming and J lost 3 bases, with 11 bases between them. This CDR3 has 15 residues. Looked up from germline, CDR1 is SNHLY and CDR2 is FYNNEI. The DNA for the CDR3 is TGTGCCAGCAGTGAAAGGAGGGTGGGCTACAATGAGCAGTTCTTC. Translated, it gives CASSERRVGYNEQFF.

This clone was seen a few times. J is TRBJ2-1 and V is TRBV10-2, with D hard to call. This CDR3 has 10 residues. Germline loops: CDR1 WSHSY, CDR2 SAAADI. V dropped 5 bases and J dropped 5 bases, with 1 base sitting between them. CDR3 protein: CASSHNEQFF. The CDR3 bases are TGCGCCAGCAGTCACAATGAGCAGTTCTTC.

The chain is built from TRBV6-5 and TRBJ2-1; D remains ambiguous. V was clipped by 5 bases and J by 8 bases, with 19 bases between them. The germline gives CDR1 MNHEY, CDR2 SVGAGI. The CDR3 is 15 residues long. The CDR3 DNA reads TGTGCCAGCAGTGCCTCTAAGTCCTATTTGGATGAGCAGTTCTTC. Its protein is CASSASKSYLDEQFF.

The V call is TRBV18, the J call TRBJ2-1; 7 nucleotides align to TRBD1. The CDR3 length is 17 residues. From germline, CDR1 is KGHSH and CDR2 LQKENI. V was pared by 4 bases and J by 5 bases, with 14 bases of the junction left unmatched. Written as DNA, the CDR3 is TGTGCCAGCTCACGAGGACAGGCAACGTTCGGAGACAATGAGCAGTTCTTC. Its protein is CASSRGQATFGDNEQFF.

The sample holds a few counts of this clone. The DNA for the CDR3 is TGCGCCAGCAGCTTTACGGGACAGGGGACAGATACGCAGTATTTT. This codes for CASSFTGQGTDTQYF. The chain carries TRBV5-1 and TRBJ2-3, with 10 bases matching TRBD1. CDR1 is SGHRS and CDR2 is YFSETQ in the germline V gene. V dropped 2 bases and J dropped 3; count of bases not matched to a gene: 3. This CDR3 is built from 15 residues.

In its sample, this clone was seen once. This chain joins TRBV18 and TRBJ2-7, with 7 bases lining up with TRBD1. Germline lookup yields CDR1 KGHSH and CDR2 LQKENI. V dropped 4 bases and J dropped 2; count of bases not matched to a gene: 11. The CDR3 contains 16 residues. CDR3 sequence: CASSQYPGQITYEQYF. The CDR3 nucleotides are TGTGCCAGCTCACAGTATCCGGGACAGATTACCTACGAGCAGTACTTC.

Details on this clone: It may be a read error: a sequence one base away is much more abundant. The genes are TRBV18 and TRBJ1-5; 9 bases agree with TRBD1. The CDR3 is 15 amino acids. After removal of 6 bases from V and 0 bases from J, the junction contained 3 bases not matched to a gene. Germline V gene data show CDR1 as KGHSH and CDR2 as LQKENI. CDR3 DNA: TGTGCCAGCTCCCTGACAGGGGGTAGCAATCAGCCCCAGCATTTT. It encodes CASSLTGGSNQPQHF.

The chain carries TRBV5-1 and TRBJ1-5, with 7 bases identical to TRBD1. The CDR3 has 14 amino acids. Germline values: CDR1 SGHRS, CDR2 YFSETQ. V lost 4 bases and J lost 5; bases outside the gene matches: 6. In DNA, the CDR3 is TGCGCCAGCAGCGTTGGGACAGTGGATCAGCCCCAGCATTTT. This encodes CASSVGTVDQPQHF.

The chain employs TRBV11-2 and TRBJ1-2, with a weak D call TRBD1 (6 bases). V was trimmed by 5 bases and J by 4 bases, leaving 14 bases between them. Germline V lookup: CDR1 SGHAT, CDR2 FQNNGV. The CDR3 sequence is 14 residues long. DNA of the CDR3: TGTGCCAGCAGCCAGGACAGAGACCGCTATGGCTACACCTTC. As protein: CASSQDRDRYGYTF.

In the case of this clone: The sample contains more than one DNA sequence encoding this CDR3. This chain links TRBV11-2 with TRBJ2-5, with 8 nucleotides matching TRBD1. The ends lost 3 bases at V and 0 bases at J; junction bases unmatched: 6. CDR1 is SGHAT, CDR2 FQNNGV, per germline. The CDR3 is made up of 16 amino acids. CDR3: CASSFTGGKYQETQYF. The CDR3 DNA follows: TGTGCCAGCAGCTTCACAGGGGGAAAGTACCAAGAGACCCAGTACTTC.